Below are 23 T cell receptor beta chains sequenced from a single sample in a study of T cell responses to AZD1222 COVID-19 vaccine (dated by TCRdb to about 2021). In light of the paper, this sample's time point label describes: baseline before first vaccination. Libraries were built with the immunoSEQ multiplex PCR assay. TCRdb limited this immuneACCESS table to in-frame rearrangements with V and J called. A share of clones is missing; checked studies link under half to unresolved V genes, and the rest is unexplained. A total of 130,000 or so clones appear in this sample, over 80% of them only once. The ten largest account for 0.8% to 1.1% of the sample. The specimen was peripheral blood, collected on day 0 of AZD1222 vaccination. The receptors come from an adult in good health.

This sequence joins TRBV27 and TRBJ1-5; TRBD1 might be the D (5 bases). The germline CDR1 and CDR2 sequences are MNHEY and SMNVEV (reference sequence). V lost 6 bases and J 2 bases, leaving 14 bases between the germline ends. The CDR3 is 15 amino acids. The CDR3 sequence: CASRRQSVGNQPQHF. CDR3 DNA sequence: TGTGCCAGCAGGCGACAGTCCGTGGGCAATCAGCCCCAGCATTTT.

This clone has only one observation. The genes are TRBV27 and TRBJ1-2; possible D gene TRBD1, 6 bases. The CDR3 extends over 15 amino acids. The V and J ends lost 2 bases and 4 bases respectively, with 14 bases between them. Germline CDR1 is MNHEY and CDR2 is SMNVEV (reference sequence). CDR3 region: CASSLRGSGGYGYTF. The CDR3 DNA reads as TGTGCCAGCAGTTTAAGGGGGTCAGGAGGCTATGGCTACACCTTC.

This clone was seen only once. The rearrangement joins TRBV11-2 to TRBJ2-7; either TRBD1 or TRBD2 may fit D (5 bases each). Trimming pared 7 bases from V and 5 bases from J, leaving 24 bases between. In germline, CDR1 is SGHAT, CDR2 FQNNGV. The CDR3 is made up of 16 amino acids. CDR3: CASTLVGTVRVDEQYF. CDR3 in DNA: TGTGCCAGCACCCTCGTCGGGACCGTTCGTGTGGACGAGCAGTACTTC. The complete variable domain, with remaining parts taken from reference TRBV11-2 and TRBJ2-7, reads EAGVAQSPRYKIIEKRQSVAFWCNPISGHATLYWYQQILGQGPKLLIQFQNNGVVDDSQLPKDRFSAERLKGVDSTLKIQPAKLEDSAVYLCASTLVGTVRVDEQYFGPGTRLTVT.

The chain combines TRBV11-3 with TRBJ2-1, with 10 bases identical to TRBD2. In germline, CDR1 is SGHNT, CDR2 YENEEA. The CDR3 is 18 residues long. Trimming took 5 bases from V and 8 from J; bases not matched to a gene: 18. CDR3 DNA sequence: TGTGCCAGCAGCCCCAGCTCAAATCTAGCGGGAGCGTCGGATGAGCAGTTCTTC. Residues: CASSPSSNLAGASDEQFF.

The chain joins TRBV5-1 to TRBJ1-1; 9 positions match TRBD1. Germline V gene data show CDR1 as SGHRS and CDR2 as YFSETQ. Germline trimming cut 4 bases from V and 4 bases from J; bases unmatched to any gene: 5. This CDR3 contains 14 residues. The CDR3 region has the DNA TGCGCCAGCAGCCAAGAGACAGGGGGCACTGAAGCTTTCTTT. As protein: CASSQETGGTEAFF.

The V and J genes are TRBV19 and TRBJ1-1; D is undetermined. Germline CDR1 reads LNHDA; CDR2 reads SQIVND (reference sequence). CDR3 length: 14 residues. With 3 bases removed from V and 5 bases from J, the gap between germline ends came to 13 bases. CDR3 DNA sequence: TGTGCCAGTAGTATCACGGGTGGATGGACTGAAGCTTTCTTT. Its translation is CASSITGGWTEAFF.

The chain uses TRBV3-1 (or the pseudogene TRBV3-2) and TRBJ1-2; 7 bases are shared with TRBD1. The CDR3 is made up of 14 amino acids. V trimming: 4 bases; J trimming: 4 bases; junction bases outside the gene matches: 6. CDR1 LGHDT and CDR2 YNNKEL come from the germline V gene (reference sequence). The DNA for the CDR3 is TGTGCCAGCAGCCGAGCCGGGACAGCCTATGGCTACACCTTC. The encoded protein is CASSRAGTAYGYTF.

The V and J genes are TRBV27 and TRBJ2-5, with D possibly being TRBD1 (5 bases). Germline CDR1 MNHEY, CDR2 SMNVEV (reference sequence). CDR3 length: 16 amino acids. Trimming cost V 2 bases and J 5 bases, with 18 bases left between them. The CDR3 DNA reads TGTGCCAGCAGTTTAAGGTTCGGGCAGTACAGGGAGACCCAGTACTTC. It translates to CASSLRFGQYRETQYF.

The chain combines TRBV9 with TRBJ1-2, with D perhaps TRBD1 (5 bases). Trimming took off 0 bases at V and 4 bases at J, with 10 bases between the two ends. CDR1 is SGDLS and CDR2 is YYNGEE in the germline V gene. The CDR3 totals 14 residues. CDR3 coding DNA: TGTGCCAGCAGCGTAGGCGGGGCGACCTATGGCTACACCTTC. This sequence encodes CASSVGGATYGYTF.

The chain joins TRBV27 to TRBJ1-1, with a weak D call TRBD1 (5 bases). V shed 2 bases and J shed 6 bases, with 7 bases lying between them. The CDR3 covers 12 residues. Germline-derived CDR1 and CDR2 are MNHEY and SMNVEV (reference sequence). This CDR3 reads CASSLRGAEAFF. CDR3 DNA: TGTGCCAGCAGTTTACGGGGGGCTGAAGCTTTCTTT.

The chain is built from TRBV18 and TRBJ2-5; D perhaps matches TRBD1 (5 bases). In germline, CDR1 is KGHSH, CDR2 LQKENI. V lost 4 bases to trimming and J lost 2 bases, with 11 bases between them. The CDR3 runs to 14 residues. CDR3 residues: CASSQRQPQETQYF. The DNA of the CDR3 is TGTGCCAGCTCACAAAGACAGCCTCAAGAGACCCAGTACTTC.

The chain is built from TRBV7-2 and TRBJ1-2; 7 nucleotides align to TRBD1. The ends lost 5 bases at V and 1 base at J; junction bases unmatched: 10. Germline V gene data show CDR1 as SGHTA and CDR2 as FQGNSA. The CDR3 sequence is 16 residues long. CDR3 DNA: TGTGCCAGCAGCGCGCGCCCCCGGGACAGTAACTATGGCTACACCTTC. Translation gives CASSARPRDSNYGYTF.

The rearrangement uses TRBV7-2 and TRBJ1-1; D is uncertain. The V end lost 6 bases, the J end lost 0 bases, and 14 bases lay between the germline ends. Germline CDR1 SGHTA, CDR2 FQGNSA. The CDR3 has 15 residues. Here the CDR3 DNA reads TGTGCCAGCAGTAACCTGAGGGCTATGAACACTGAAGCTTTCTTT. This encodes CASSNLRAMNTEAFF.

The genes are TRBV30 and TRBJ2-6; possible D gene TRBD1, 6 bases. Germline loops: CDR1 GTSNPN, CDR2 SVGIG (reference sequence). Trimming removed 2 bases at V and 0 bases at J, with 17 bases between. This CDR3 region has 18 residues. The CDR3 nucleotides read TGTGCCTGGAGTCACAAAAGGGGACATTTCTCTGGGGCCAACGTCCTGACTTTC. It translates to CAWSHKRGHFSGANVLTF.

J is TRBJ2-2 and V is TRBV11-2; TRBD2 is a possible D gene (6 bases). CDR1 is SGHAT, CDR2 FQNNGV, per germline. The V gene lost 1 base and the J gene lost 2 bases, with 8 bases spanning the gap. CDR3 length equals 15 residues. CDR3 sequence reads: CASSLGGENTGELFF. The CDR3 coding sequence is TGTGCCAGCAGCTTAGGGGGGGAAAACACCGGGGAGCTGTTTTTT.

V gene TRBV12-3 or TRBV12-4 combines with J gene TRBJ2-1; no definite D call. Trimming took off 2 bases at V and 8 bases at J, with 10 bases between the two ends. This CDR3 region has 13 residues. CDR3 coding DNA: TGTGCCAGCAGTTTAAATTGGCGCCATGAGCAGTTCTTC. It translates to CASSLNWRHEQFF.

CDR3 protein: CASSLGPSYGYTF. CDR3 nucleotide sequence: TGTGCCAGCAGCTTGGGTCCATCCTATGGCTACACCTTC. This chain uses TRBV5-6 with TRBJ1-2; D remains ambiguous. The CDR3 loop spans 13 amino acids. Trimming left V 0 bases short and J 4 bases short, with 7 bases between. CDR1 is SGHDT and CDR2 is YYEEEE in the germline V gene.

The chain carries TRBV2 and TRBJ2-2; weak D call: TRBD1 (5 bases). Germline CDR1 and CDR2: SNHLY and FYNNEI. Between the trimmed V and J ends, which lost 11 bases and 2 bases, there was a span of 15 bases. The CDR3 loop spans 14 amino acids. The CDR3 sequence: CAVPRGSNTGELFF. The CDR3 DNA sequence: TGTGCCGTTCCAAGGGGATCTAACACCGGGGAGCTGTTTTTT. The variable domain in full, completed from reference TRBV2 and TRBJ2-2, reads EPEVTQTPSHQVTQMGQEVILRCVPISNHLYFYWYRQILGQKVEFLVSFYNNEISEKSEIFDDQFSVERPDGSNFTLKIRSTKLEDSAMYFCAVPRGSNTGELFFGEGSRLTVL.

CDR3 sequence (DNA): TGTGCCAGCAATTCTTATAGCACAGATACGCAGTATTTT. This translates into CASNSYSTDTQYF. The V call is TRBV2, the J call TRBJ2-3; the D is unclear. The V and J ends lost 7 bases and 0 bases respectively, with 8 bases between them. Germline assignment: CDR1 SNHLY and CDR2 FYNNEI. The CDR3 is made up of 13 amino acids.

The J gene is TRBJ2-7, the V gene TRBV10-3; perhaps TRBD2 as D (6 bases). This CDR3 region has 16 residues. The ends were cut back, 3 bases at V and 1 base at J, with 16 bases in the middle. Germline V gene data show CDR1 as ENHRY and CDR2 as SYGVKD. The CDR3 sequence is CAISDPGGVGSYEQYF. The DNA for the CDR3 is TGTGCCATCAGTGACCCCGGGGGAGTCGGGTCCTACGAGCAGTACTTC.

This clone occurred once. The CDR3 sequence: CASSVFLQDTQYF. The CDR3 bases are TGTGCCAGCAGCGTCTTCCTGCAAGATACGCAGTATTTT. The chain employs TRBV9 and TRBJ2-3; D uncertain. V lost 2 bases and J 5 bases, leaving 9 bases between the germline ends. Looked up from germline, CDR1 is SGDLS and CDR2 is YYNGEE. This CDR3 region has 13 residues. Drawing the rest from reference TRBV9 and TRBJ2-3, the complete variable domain is DSGVTQTPKHLITATGQRVTLRCSPRSGDLSVYWYQQSLDQGLQFLIQYYNGEERAKGNILERFSAQQFPDLHSELNLSSLELGDSALYFCASSVFLQDTQYFGPGTRLTVL.

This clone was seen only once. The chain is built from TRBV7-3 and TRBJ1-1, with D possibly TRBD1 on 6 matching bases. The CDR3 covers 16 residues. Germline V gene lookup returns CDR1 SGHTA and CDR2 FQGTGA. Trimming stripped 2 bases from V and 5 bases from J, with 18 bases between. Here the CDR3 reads CASSLGVAGVGTEAFF. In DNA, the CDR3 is TGTGCCAGCAGCTTAGGTGTGGCAGGGGTGGGGACTGAAGCTTTCTTT.

The CDR3 DNA sequence: TGCGCCAGCAGCGCGGGACTAGCGGGAGGCACAGATACGCAGTATTTT. Protein sequence: CASSAGLAGGTDTQYF. V gene TRBV5-1 combines with J gene TRBJ2-3; 14 positions agree with TRBD2. The CDR3 spans 16 residues. The V segment lost 4 bases and the J segment 1 base; nucleotides outside the gene matches: 2. Looked up from germline, CDR1 is SGHRS and CDR2 is YFSETQ.